One sample yielded the 14 T cell receptor beta chains listed below, sequenced in a study of T cell repertoires in cytomegalovirus infection. TCRdb independently ran MiXCR on the reads; one entry per CDR3 protein. Of 400,000 or so distinct CDR3 sequences listed, approximately 32% are singletons. Sequenced input: PBMCs. The receptor set was obtained from a human donor in good health (CMV status not recorded). Some clones in this sample may be carry-over from other donors' samples.

The V gene is TRBV5-1, the J gene TRBJ2-1, with TRBD1 identical over 7 bases. The CDR3 has 13 residues. V trimming: 4 bases; J trimming: 8 bases; junction bases outside the gene matches: 6. CDR1 and CDR2 (germline): SGHRS, YFSETQ. Here the CDR3 DNA reads TGCGCCAGCAGCGGAGACAGGGCTGATGAGCAGTTCTTC. Its translation: CASSGDRADEQFF.

This clonotype has a handful of counts. The V and J genes are TRBV5-1 and TRBJ1-1, with D hard to call. Germline V lookup: CDR1 SGHRS, CDR2 YFSETQ. V lost 4 bases to trimming and J lost 4 bases, with 11 bases between them. The CDR3 has 13 residues. CDR3 sequence: CASSHGASTEAFF. Here the CDR3 DNA reads TGCGCCAGCAGCCACGGCGCGAGCACTGAAGCTTTCTTT.

This clonotype was observed a handful of times. The chain has TRBV12-3 or TRBV12-4 and TRBJ2-7; possibly TRBD1 for D (6 bases). Trimming stripped 4 bases from V and 2 bases from J, with 12 bases between. This CDR3 has 14 residues. This CDR3 is CASSSQGLAYEQYF. The DNA for the CDR3 is TGTGCCAGCAGTTCACAGGGTCTCGCCTACGAGCAGTACTTC.

This rearrangement joins TRBV7-2 to TRBJ2-1; 11 nucleotides agree with TRBD2. The trim removed 8 bases at V and 7 bases at J, leaving 10 bases unmatched. The CDR3 runs 15 residues. The germline V gene encodes CDR1 SGHTA and CDR2 FQGNSA. CDR3 DNA: TGTGCCAGCGGGGTAGCGGGGGGGCCGGGGAATGAGCAGTTCTTC. Amino acid sequence: CASGVAGGPGNEQFF.

The chain employs TRBV6-1 and TRBJ1-2, with D uncertain. The CDR3 is 16 amino acids. Germline loops: CDR1 MNHNS, CDR2 SASEGT. CDR3 protein: CARSELSSRNSYGYTF. In nucleotides, the CDR3 is TGTGCACGCAGTGAATTGTCTTCCAGAAACTCCTATGGCTACACCTTC.

This chain connects TRBV12-3 or TRBV12-4 to TRBJ2-5; D uncertain. V lost 2 bases to trimming and J lost 4 bases, with 8 bases between them. The CDR3 loop spans 13 amino acids. Here the CDR3 reads CASSLLERETQYF. CDR3 DNA: TGTGCCAGCAGTTTATTGGAACGAGAGACCCAGTACTTC.

The gene calls are TRBV9 and TRBJ2-3, with unresolved D. Germline V lookup: CDR1 SGDLS, CDR2 YYNGEE. Trimming took 0 bases from V and 1 from J, leaving 9 bases between them. The CDR3 contains 15 residues. The CDR3 DNA reads as TGTGCCAGCAGCGTAGGTAGTACCCGCACAGATACGCAGTATTTT. Its translation: CASSVGSTRTDTQYF.

V usage is TRBV7-2 and J usage is TRBJ2-1; D remains unclear. CDR1 is SGHTA and CDR2 is FQGNSA in the germline V gene. The ends were cut back, 1 base at V and 4 bases at J, with 11 bases in the middle. The length of the CDR3 is 15 residues. The CDR3 coding sequence is TGTGCCAGCAGCTTAGGGACCCATTCATACAATGAGCAGTTCTTC. It yields the protein CASSLGTHSYNEQFF.

The J gene is TRBJ1-2, the V gene TRBV12-3 or TRBV12-4; D not certain. The CDR3 runs 15 residues. The ends were cut back, 1 base at V and 3 bases at J, with 12 bases in the middle. In DNA form, the CDR3 reads TGTGCCAGCAGTTTAGGCAGTGTAAGAGACTATGGCTACACCTTC. Protein sequence: CASSLGSVRDYGYTF.

This clonotype appeared many times. The chain carries TRBV5-5 and TRBJ2-5, with D maybe TRBD1 (6 bases). Trimming stripped 2 bases from V and 7 bases from J, with 15 bases between. Looked up from germline, CDR1 is SGHKS and CDR2 is YYEKEE (reference sequence). There are 14 residues in the CDR3. The CDR3 reads CASSLWDIQWTQYF. The CDR3 DNA sequence: TGTGCCAGCAGCTTATGGGACATCCAATGGACCCAGTACTTC. Based on the CDR3 plus reference TRBV5-5 and TRBJ2-5, the full variable domain is DAGVTQSPTHLIKTRGQQVTLRCSPISGHKSVSWYQQVLGQGPQFIFQYYEKEERGRGNFPDRFSARQFPNYSSELNVNALLLGDSALYLCASSLWDIQWTQYFGPGTRLLVL.

The chain combines TRBV5-4 with TRBJ2-7, with 7 bases that match TRBD1. The CDR3 runs to 16 residues. The ends lost 4 bases at V and 6 bases at J; junction bases unmatched: 16. The germline CDR1 and CDR2 sequences are SGHNT and YYREEE (reference sequence). The chain's CDR3 is CASSPKLEVPGGEQYF. For the CDR3, the DNA is TGTGCCAGCAGCCCGAAATTGGAGGTCCCAGGGGGCGAGCAGTACTTC.

This clonotype showed up just a few times. The chain joins TRBV28 to TRBJ2-7; possible D gene TRBD2, 5 bases. The germline V gene has CDR1 MDHEN and CDR2 SYDVKM. The CDR3 loop spans 15 amino acids. The V and J ends lost 6 bases and 5 bases respectively, with 20 bases between them. The CDR3 sequence is CASSQNRGGRDEQYF. CDR3 DNA sequence: TGTGCCAGCAGCCAAAACAGAGGAGGCCGCGACGAGCAGTACTTC.

This clonotype was picked up a small number of times. This chain connects TRBV7-2 to TRBJ1-1; maybe TRBD1 (6 bases). Germline V gives CDR1 SGHTA, CDR2 FQGNSA. The CDR3 has 14 amino acids. The V end was cut by 4 bases, the J end by 4 bases, with 13 bases between. The CDR3 DNA sequence: TGTGCCAGCAGCTGGCAGGGGCTTGGCACTGAAGCTTTCTTT. It yields the protein CASSWQGLGTEAFF.

The chain has TRBV10-3 and TRBJ2-7, with a tentative D call TRBD2 (6 bases). Germline CDR1 ENHRY, CDR2 SYGVKD. The CDR3 has 14 residues. Trimming cost V 3 bases and J 3 bases, with 12 bases left between them. CDR3 in amino acids: CAISDPAGLYEQYF. CDR3 sequence (DNA): TGTGCCATCAGTGATCCCGCGGGGCTCTACGAGCAGTACTTC.